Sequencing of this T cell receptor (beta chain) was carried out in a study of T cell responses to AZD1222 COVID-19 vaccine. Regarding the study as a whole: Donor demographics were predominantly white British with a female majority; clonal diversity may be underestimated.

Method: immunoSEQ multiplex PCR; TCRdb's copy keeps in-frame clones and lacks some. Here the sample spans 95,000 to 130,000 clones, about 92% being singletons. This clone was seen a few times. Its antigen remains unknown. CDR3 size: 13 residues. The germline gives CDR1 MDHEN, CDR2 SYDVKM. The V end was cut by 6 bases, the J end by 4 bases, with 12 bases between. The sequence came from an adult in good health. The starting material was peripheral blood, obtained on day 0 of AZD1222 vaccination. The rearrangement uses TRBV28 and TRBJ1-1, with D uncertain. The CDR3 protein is CASSLTSPTEAFF. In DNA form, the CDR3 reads TGTGCCAGCAGCCTTACAAGCCCCACTGAAGCTTTCTTT. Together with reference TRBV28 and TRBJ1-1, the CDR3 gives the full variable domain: DVKVTQSSRYLVKRTGEKVFLECVQDMDHENMFWYRQDPGLGLRLIYFSYDVKMKEKGDIPEGYSVSREKKERFSLILESASTNQTSMYLCASSLTSPTEAFFGQGTRLTVV.